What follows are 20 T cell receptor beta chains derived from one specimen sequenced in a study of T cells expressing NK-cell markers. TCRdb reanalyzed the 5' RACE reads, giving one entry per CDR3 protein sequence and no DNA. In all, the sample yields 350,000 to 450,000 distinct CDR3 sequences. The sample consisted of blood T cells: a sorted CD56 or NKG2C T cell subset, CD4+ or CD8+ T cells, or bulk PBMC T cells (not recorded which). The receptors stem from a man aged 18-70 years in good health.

The CDR3 region is CASSQGLEGGTQYF. This rearrangement joins TRBV3-1 to TRBJ2-3; TCRdb names TRBD2, which stays unverified in the absence of DNA. There are 14 residues in the CDR3. Germline-derived CDR1 and CDR2 are LGHDT and YNNKEL (reference sequence).

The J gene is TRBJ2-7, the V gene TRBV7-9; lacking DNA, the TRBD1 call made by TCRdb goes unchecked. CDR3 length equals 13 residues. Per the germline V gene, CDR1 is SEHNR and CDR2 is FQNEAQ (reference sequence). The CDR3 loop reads CASSFGGQYEQYF.

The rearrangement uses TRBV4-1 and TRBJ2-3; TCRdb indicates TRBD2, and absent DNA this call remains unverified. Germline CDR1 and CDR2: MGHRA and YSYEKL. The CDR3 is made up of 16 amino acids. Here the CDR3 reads CASSQEGSGTYHPQYF.

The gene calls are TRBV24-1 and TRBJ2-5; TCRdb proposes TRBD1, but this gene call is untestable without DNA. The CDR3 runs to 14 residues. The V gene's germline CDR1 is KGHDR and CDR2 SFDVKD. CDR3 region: CATSDSNRVETQYF.

The chain's CDR3 is CASRDIAGAYNEQFF. The chain carries TRBV12-3 or TRBV12-4 and TRBJ2-1; TCRdb outputs TRBD2, but without DNA this stays unchecked. The CDR3 loop spans 15 amino acids.

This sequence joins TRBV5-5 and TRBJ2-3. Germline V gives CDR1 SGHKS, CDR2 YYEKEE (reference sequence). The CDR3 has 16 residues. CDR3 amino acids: CASSFGGVSSTDTQYF. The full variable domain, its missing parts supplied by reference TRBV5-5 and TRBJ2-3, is DAGVTQSPTHLIKTRGQQVTLRCSPISGHKSVSWYQQVLGQGPQFIFQYYEKEERGRGNFPDRFSARQFPNYSSELNVNALLLGDSALYLCASSFGGVSSTDTQYFGPGTRLTVL.

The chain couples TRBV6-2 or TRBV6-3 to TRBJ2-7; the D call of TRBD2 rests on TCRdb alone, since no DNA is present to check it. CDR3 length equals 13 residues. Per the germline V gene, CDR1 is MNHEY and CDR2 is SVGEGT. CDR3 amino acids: CASSRGPSGEQYF.

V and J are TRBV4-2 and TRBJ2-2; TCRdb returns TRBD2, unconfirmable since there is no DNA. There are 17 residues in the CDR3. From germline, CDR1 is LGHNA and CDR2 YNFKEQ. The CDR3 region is CASSQDLELENTGELFF.

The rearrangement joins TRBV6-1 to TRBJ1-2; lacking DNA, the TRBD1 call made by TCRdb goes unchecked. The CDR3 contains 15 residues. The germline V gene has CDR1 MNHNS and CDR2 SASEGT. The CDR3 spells CASSAKTAKFYGYTF.

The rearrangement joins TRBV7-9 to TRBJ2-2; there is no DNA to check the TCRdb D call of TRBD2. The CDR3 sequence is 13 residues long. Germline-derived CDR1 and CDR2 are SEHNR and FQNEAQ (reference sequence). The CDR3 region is CASRGVNTGELFF.

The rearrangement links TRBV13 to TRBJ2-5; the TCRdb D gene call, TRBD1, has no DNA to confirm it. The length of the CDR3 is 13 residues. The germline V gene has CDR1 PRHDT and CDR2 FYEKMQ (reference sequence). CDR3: CASSLLGVGTQYF.

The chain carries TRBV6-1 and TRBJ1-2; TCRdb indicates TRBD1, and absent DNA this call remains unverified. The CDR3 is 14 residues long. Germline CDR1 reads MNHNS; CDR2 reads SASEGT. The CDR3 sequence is CASGQGGTYYGYTF.

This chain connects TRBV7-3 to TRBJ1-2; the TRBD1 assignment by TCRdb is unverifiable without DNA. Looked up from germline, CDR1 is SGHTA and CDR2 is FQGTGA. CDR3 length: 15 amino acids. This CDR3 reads CASSPGHGRPWGYTF.

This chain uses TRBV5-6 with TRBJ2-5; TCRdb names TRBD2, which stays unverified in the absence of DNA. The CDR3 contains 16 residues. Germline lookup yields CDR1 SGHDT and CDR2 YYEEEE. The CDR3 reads CASSLTSGAYQETQYF.

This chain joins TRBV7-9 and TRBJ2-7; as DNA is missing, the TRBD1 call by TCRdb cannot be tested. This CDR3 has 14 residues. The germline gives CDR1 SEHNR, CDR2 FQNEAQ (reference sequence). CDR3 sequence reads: CASSQTWVPYEQYF.

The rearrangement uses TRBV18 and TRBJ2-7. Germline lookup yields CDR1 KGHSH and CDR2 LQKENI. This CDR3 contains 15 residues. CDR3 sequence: CASSPLSGDLYEQYF.

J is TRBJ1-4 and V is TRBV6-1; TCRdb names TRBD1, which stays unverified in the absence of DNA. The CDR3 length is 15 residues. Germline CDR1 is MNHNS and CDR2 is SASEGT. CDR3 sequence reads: CASSELDRRMEKLFF.

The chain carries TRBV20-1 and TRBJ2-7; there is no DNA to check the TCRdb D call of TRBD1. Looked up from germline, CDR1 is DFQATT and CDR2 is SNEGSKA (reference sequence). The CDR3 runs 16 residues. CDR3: CSARGRAGGGSYEQYF.

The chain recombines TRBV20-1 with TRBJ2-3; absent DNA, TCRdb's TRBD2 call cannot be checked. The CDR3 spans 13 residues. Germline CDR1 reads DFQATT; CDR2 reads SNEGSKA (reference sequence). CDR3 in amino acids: CSGGAGSTDTQYF.

CDR3 amino acids: CASSPASAGEQFF. The chain uses TRBV7-9 and TRBJ2-1; the TRBD2 assignment by TCRdb is unverifiable without DNA. The CDR3 contains 13 residues. Germline CDR1 reads SEHNR; CDR2 reads FQNEAQ (reference sequence).